The clone carrying this TCR beta chain was counted ten times or more. The sample originates from a study of regulatory T cells in long-lasting Graves disease. For TCR beta, libraries came from iRepertoire HTBI primers and Arm-PCR of CDR3 regions. MiXCR, applied by TCRdb to the multiplex PCR reads, yields one record per CDR3 protein. Among hundreds of thousands of distinct CDR3 sequences listed, 15% were seen once. There are 12 residues in the CDR3. The germline CDR1 and CDR2 sequences are MNHEY and SMNVEV (reference sequence). The V end was cut by 6 bases, the J end by 0 bases, with 3 bases between. The time point is: newly diagnosed GD, antithyroid drugs for less than 3 months. Following extraction of RNA from PBMCs, that RNA was used to make the TCR library. Patients came through an endocrinology department, and that department was in Xi'an, China. A further study also used this sample, focusing on T cells in Graves' hyperthyroidism and ophthalmopathy.

The chain joins TRBV27 to TRBJ1-5; D remains unclear. The receptor was isolated from a middle-aged woman with Graves disease. Sequenced here: peripheral blood mononuclear cells (PBMCs), sampled at new diagnosis, from a patient treated with antithyroid drugs. The CDR3 loop reads CASSFSNQPQHF. The DNA of the CDR3 is TGTGCCAGCAGCTTTAGCAATCAGCCCCAGCATTTT.